This T cell receptor (beta chain) is drawn from a study of Graves' ophthalmopathy and Graves' hyperthyroidism. Study-wide results and limits: The study's model predicted ophthalmopathy progression at over 55% sensitivity and almost 75% specificity.

In germline, CDR1 is SGHDN, CDR2 FVKESK. V lost 3 bases and J lost 5; bases outside the gene matches: 4. CDR3 length: 14 amino acids. This clonotype was detected ten times or more. What it binds is unknown. RNA transcripts were the source from which TCR beta CDR3 regions were amplified. After a first-round RT-PCR with HTBI primers, a second-round multiplex PCR was run. TCRdb independently ran MiXCR on the multiplex PCR reads; one entry per CDR3 protein. The sample includes fewer than 70,000 distinct CDR3 sequences, less than 65% of them seen just once. No donor had other autoimmune disease, uncontrolled infection, pregnancy or lactation. PBMCs came from approximately 9.6 ml of fresh peripheral blood.

The sequence derives from an adult woman with Graves' ophthalmopathy. The V call is TRBV14, the J call TRBJ2-3; 8 bases agree with TRBD2. Sequenced: peripheral blood. DNA for the CDR3: TGTGCCAGCAGCCAGACTAGCGAGAGAGATACGCAGTATTTT. This translates into CASSQTSERDTQYF.